Following are 17 T cell receptor beta chains from one sample sequenced in a study of long-term antiretroviral therapy in people with HIV. Sequencing used immunoSEQ v3.0 at survey level. Data came from immunoSEQ multiplex PCR; TCRdb stores just in-frame clones and leaves some out. The data show 20,000 to 25,000 clones, with approximately 80% seen just once and 3.9% held by the top ten. The input for sequencing was unsorted PBMCs, taken roughly 4 years after starting antiretroviral therapy. The source of these receptors is a man aged 18-30 years with HIV.

This chain links TRBV28 with TRBJ2-2; D remains unclear. CDR3 length: 13 residues. Germline CDR1 and CDR2: MDHEN and SYDVKM. Trimming shortened V by 2 bases and J by 5 bases, and 6 bases separated the two germline ends. The CDR3 loop is CASSLDYTGELFF. The CDR3, as DNA: TGTGCCAGCAGTTTAGATTATACCGGGGAGCTGTTTTTT.

The rearrangement links TRBV5-4 to TRBJ1-6, with D possibly matching TRBD1 (5 bases). CDR3 length: 15 residues. The germline V gene encodes CDR1 SGHNT and CDR2 YYREEE (reference sequence). Trimming stripped 0 bases from V and 13 bases from J, with 17 bases between. CDR3 amino acids: CASSLDKGTMGPLHF. DNA for the CDR3: TGTGCCAGCAGCTTGGATAAGGGGACGATGGGGCCCCTCCACTTT.

The chain links TRBV2 to TRBJ1-6; D uncertain. V was trimmed by 7 bases and J by 9 bases, leaving 13 bases between them. The germline CDR1 and CDR2 sequences are SNHLY and FYNNEI. This CDR3 is 13 amino acids long. CDR3 loop: CASIRQEPSPLHF. CDR3 coding DNA: TGTGCCAGCATACGGCAGGAGCCTTCACCCCTCCACTTT. The whole variable domain, remainder taken from reference TRBV2 and TRBJ1-6, is EPEVTQTPSHQVTQMGQEVILRCVPISNHLYFYWYRQILGQKVEFLVSFYNNEISEKSEIFDDQFSVERPDGSNFTLKIRSTKLEDSAMYFCASIRQEPSPLHFGNGTRLTVT.

This sequence joins TRBV7-9 and TRBJ2-6; a possible D gene is TRBD1 (6 bases). Trimming shortened V by 10 bases and J by 0 bases, and 13 bases separated the two germline ends. Germline V gives CDR1 SEHNR, CDR2 FQNEAQ (reference sequence). The CDR3 sequence is 15 residues long. DNA of the CDR3: TGTGCCATCCCCAAAGGGGGCTCTGGGGCCAACGTCCTGACTTTC. Protein sequence: CAIPKGGSGANVLTF.

This clone was counted a few times. V gene TRBV29-1 combines with J gene TRBJ1-1; D is possibly TRBD1 (6 bases). Trimming took 3 bases from V and 6 from J, leaving 14 bases between them. This CDR3 comprises 13 residues. Germline values: CDR1 SQVTM, CDR2 ANQGSEA. The CDR3 DNA is TGCAGCGTTGATAAACAGGGAGGGGCTGAAGCTTTCTTT. This translates into CSVDKQGGAEAFF.

This clone was recorded a few times. The chain uses TRBV6-5 and TRBJ2-7; D not certain. CDR1 and CDR2 from the germline V gene are MNHEY and SVGAGI. The CDR3 contains 13 residues. The V and J ends lost 5 bases and 3 bases respectively, with 11 bases between them. CDR3 in DNA: TGTGCCAGCAGTCCTAGGACCCTCTACGAGCAGTACTTC. Translated, it gives CASSPRTLYEQYF.

The chain joins TRBV5-5 to TRBJ1-1; D call uncertain. V shed 0 bases and J shed 2 bases, with 8 bases lying between them. The CDR3 covers 14 residues. Germline V CDR1 and CDR2: SGHKS, YYEKEE (reference sequence). CDR3 DNA sequence: TGTGCCAGCAGCTTGGAAAGGCCCAACACTGAAGCTTTCTTT. It codes for CASSLERPNTEAFF.

The chain employs TRBV7-2 and TRBJ2-7; 7 nucleotides agree with TRBD2. Germline V lookup: CDR1 SGHTA, CDR2 FQGNSA. This CDR3 contains 11 residues. J lost 6 bases, V lost 4 bases, and 0 bases had no gene match. The CDR3 loop is CASSSGGEQYF. The CDR3 DNA reads as TGTGCCAGCAGCTCGGGGGGCGAGCAGTACTTC.

The chain is built from TRBV10-1 and TRBJ2-3; 9 bases agree with TRBD1. Per germline, CDR1 WNHNN and CDR2 SYGVQD (reference sequence). V lost 3 bases and J lost 4; bases outside the gene matches: 5. The CDR3 has 15 residues. CDR3 residues: CASSEGTGMADTQYF. The CDR3 DNA reads TGCGCCAGCAGTGAAGGGACAGGGATGGCAGATACGCAGTATTTT.

The genes are TRBV4-1 and TRBJ1-2; D might be TRBD1 (6 bases). This CDR3 has 13 residues. The V gene's germline CDR1 is MGHRA and CDR2 YSYEKL. V lost 4 bases and J 7 bases, leaving 13 bases between the germline ends. The CDR3 sequence is CASSPEGGGGYTF. CDR3 sequence (DNA): TGCGCCAGCAGCCCCGAGGGGGGTGGTGGCTACACCTTC.

This chain links TRBV6-4 with TRBJ1-1; D call uncertain. This CDR3 comprises 14 residues. Between the trimmed V and J ends, which lost 6 bases and 0 bases, there was a span of 11 bases. From germline, CDR1 is MRHNA and CDR2 SNTAGT. CDR3 coding DNA: TGTGCCAGCAGAGACGGCAGCTTGAACACTGAAGCTTTCTTT. Its protein product is CASRDGSLNTEAFF.

This chain links TRBV13 with TRBJ1-1; TRBD1 aligns across 12 bases. The CDR3 has 13 amino acids. J gave up 8 bases and V 4 bases, and 2 bases lay outside the gene matches. CDR1 is PRHDT and CDR2 is FYEKMQ in the germline V gene (reference sequence). The CDR3 nucleotides read TGTGCCAGCAGCTACGGGACAGGGGGCGAAGCTTTCTTT. It yields the protein CASSYGTGGEAFF.

There are a few counts of this clone. The chain recombines TRBV4-1 with TRBJ2-7; D is unclear. V lost 2 bases and J 0 bases, leaving 11 bases between the germline ends. The CDR3 spans 15 residues. Germline lookup yields CDR1 MGHRA and CDR2 YSYEKL. The DNA for the CDR3 is TGCGCCAGCAGCCAAACGGGCGGAAACTCCTACGAGCAGTACTTC. As protein: CASSQTGGNSYEQYF.

CDR3 nucleotide sequence: TGTGCCAGCTCACCTGGGTGGGAAAACGAGCAGTACTTC. Amino acid sequence: CASSPGWENEQYF. This chain joins TRBV18 and TRBJ2-7, with no clear D. The CDR3 is made up of 13 amino acids. Germline assignment: CDR1 KGHSH and CDR2 LQKENI. V was pared by 3 bases and J by 5 bases, with 11 bases between.

This chain joins TRBV6-5 and TRBJ1-2; unclear D gene. Germline V lookup: CDR1 MNHEY, CDR2 SVGAGI. V lost 0 bases and J 4 bases, leaving 6 bases between the germline ends. The CDR3 covers 13 residues. The CDR3 DNA follows: TGTGCCAGCAGTTACTCGGCCTCCTATGGCTACACCTTC. Amino acid sequence: CASSYSASYGYTF.

The chain has TRBV11-2 and TRBJ2-6; tentatively, D is TRBD1 or TRBD2 (5 bases each). Trimming left V 6 bases short and J 4 bases short, with 7 bases between. The germline V gene has CDR1 SGHAT and CDR2 FQNNGV. CDR3 size: 13 residues. Here the CDR3 DNA reads TGTGCCAGCAGGGGGGACGGGGCCAACGTCCTGACTTTC. Translated: CASRGDGANVLTF.

The V call is TRBV5-5, the J call TRBJ2-7; D may correspond to TRBD1 or TRBD2 (6 bases each). This CDR3 spans 13 amino acids. Per germline, CDR1 SGHKS and CDR2 YYEKEE (reference sequence). Between the trimmed V and J ends, which lost 5 bases and 3 bases, there was a span of 12 bases. The CDR3 loop is CASREGGSYEQYV. CDR3 sequence (DNA): TGTGCCAGCAGGGAGGGGGGTAGCTACGAGCAGTACGTC.